The 20 T cell receptor beta chains given below trace back to one sample, sequenced in a study of blood T cells in healthy people across ages. Primed by a sample-barcoded 5' primer and a J-beta primer mix, a second PCR proceeded for 7 to 11 cycles. MiXCR was run by TCRdb on the 5' RACE reads, yielding one entry per CDR3 protein. The sample lists about 930,000 distinct CDR3 sequences; under 35% were seen once. The sample was also reused in another study, on T cells of mothers and their children.

The sample consisted of blood. These receptors were collected from a woman aged 40 to 50 in good health.

In DNA, the CDR3 is TGCAGCGTTGTGTTCGGAGATGACTTAGAGGAGCAGTACTTC. Its protein product is CSVVFGDDLEEQYF. The gene calls are TRBV29-1 and TRBJ2-4, with D uncertain. The germline gives CDR1 SQVTM, CDR2 ANQGSEA. Trimming cost V 4 bases and J 13 bases, with 23 bases left between them. This CDR3 comprises 14 residues.

V and J are TRBV12-3 or TRBV12-4 and TRBJ1-2, with 10 nucleotides matching TRBD1. The CDR3 length is 15 residues. V trimming: 6 bases; J trimming: 5 bases; junction bases outside the gene matches: 9. The CDR3 DNA follows: TGTGCCAGCAGCCCCAGGGGGACAGGGGTTTATGGCTACACCTTC. Amino acid sequence: CASSPRGTGVYGYTF.

The table lists this clonotype with a few counts. The J gene is TRBJ1-1, the V gene TRBV20-1; D perhaps matches TRBD1 (6 bases). V lost 7 bases and J 8 bases, leaving 23 bases between the germline ends. Germline V gene data show CDR1 as DFQATT and CDR2 as SNEGSKA (reference sequence). The CDR3 sequence is 14 residues long. As DNA, the CDR3 is TGCAGTGTTTTGTCCCCAGGGGCCCTCGCCGAAGCTTTCTTT. The encoded protein is CSVLSPGALAEAFF.

This clonotype has only a few counts. This chain links TRBV4-3 with TRBJ1-1; D gene ambiguous. The CDR3 extends over 15 amino acids. The germline V and J ends were trimmed by 0 bases and 1 base, with 9 bases remaining between them. CDR1 LGHNA and CDR2 YSLEER come from the germline V gene. DNA of the CDR3: TGCGCCAGCAGCCAAGATCCGGTGCCGAACACTGAAGCTTTCTTT. This translates into CASSQDPVPNTEAFF.

This clonotype was picked up a small number of times. The chain links TRBV27 to TRBJ1-1; D is uncertain. The CDR3 extends over 13 amino acids. Germline V gene data show CDR1 as MNHEY and CDR2 as SMNVEV (reference sequence). V lost 5 bases and J 5 bases, leaving 12 bases between the germline ends. CDR3 sequence reads: CASSPRLGTEAFF. CDR3 in DNA: TGTGCCAGCAGTCCGCGATTGGGAACTGAAGCTTTCTTT.

The rearrangement links TRBV6-2 or TRBV6-3 to TRBJ2-2, with TRBD2 matching over 15 bases. V was pared by 5 bases and J by 1 base, with 11 bases of the junction left unmatched. The CDR3 consists of 20 residues. Germline V gives CDR1 MNHEY, CDR2 SVGEGT. CDR3 coding DNA: TGTGCCAGCAGTACGACTCCGGGACTAGCGGGGGGCCAGAACACCGGGGAGCTGTTTTTT. Amino acids: CASSTTPGLAGGQNTGELFF.

This clonotype has only a few counts. V usage is TRBV7-2 and J usage is TRBJ2-1, with D maybe TRBD2 (5 bases). Looked up from germline, CDR1 is SGHTA and CDR2 is FQGNSA. The CDR3 covers 19 residues. With 2 bases removed from V and 6 bases from J, the gap between germline ends came to 26 bases. In DNA, the CDR3 is TGTGCCAGCAGCTTAATTTTTTTGAGGGAGCGGACTGGGGTCAATGAGCAGTTCTTC. It translates to CASSLIFLRERTGVNEQFF. Filled out from reference TRBV7-2 and TRBJ2-1, the complete variable domain reads GAGVSQSPSNKVTEKGKDVELRCDPISGHTALYWYRQSLGQGLEFLIYFQGNSAPDKSGLPSDRFSAERTGGSVSTLTIQRTQQEDSAVYLCASSLIFLRERTGVNEQFFGPGTRLTVL.

A few counts support this clonotype. V and J are TRBV5-1 and TRBJ1-3; no firm D call. Germline V gives CDR1 SGHRS, CDR2 YFSETQ. V was shortened by 4 bases and J by 2 bases, with 10 bases between the two germline ends. This CDR3 is 14 amino acids long. The CDR3 loop is CASSVDYTGNTIYF. CDR3 nucleotides: TGCGCCAGCAGCGTGGATTATACTGGAAACACCATATATTTT.

This clonotype has at least ten counts. The J gene is TRBJ1-4, the V gene TRBV5-1, with 9 nucleotides matching TRBD1. There are 15 residues in the CDR3. The germline gives CDR1 SGHRS, CDR2 YFSETQ. J gave up 5 bases and V 4 bases, and 6 bases lay outside the gene matches. This CDR3 reads CASSPGDRANEKLFF. For the CDR3, the DNA is TGCGCCAGCAGCCCGGGGGACAGGGCGAATGAAAAACTGTTTTTT.

Remarks on this clonotype: Its ends do not fully match the called genes, so a read error is possible. The chain joins TRBV7-8 to TRBJ1-3; D possibly corresponds to TRBD1 (6 bases). Germline V gene data show CDR1 as SGHVS and CDR2 as FQNEAQ. CDR3 length: 15 amino acids. The chain's CDR3 is CASSLVGGQRGTRYF. DNA for the CDR3: TGTGCCAGCAGCTTAGTAGGGGGGCAACGCGGAACCAGATATTTT. Filled out from reference TRBV7-8 and TRBJ1-3, the complete variable domain reads GAGVSQSPRYKVAKRGQDVALRCDPISGHVSLFWYQQALGQGPEFLTYFQNEAQLDKSGLPSDRFFAERPEGSVSTLKIQRTQQEDSAVYLCASSLVGGQRGTRYFGEGSWLTVV.

This clonotype was counted a few times. The chain uses TRBV4-1 and TRBJ1-1, with D unresolved. CDR1 is MGHRA and CDR2 is YSYEKL in the germline V gene. V was shortened by 4 bases and J by 4 bases, with 13 bases between the two germline ends. This CDR3 has 14 residues. CDR3 amino acids: CASSPLGTTTEAFF. The CDR3, as DNA: TGCGCCAGCAGCCCTCTAGGAACTACCACTGAAGCTTTCTTT.

This clonotype was detected many times. The rearrangement joins TRBV7-9 to TRBJ2-5; a possible D gene is TRBD1 (7 bases). Germline V lookup: CDR1 SEHNR, CDR2 FQNEAQ (reference sequence). V was shortened by 4 bases and J by 3 bases, with 15 bases between the two germline ends. The CDR3 has 15 residues. The CDR3 DNA is TGTGCCAGCAGCTACAGGGGTTCGGGGGAAGAGACCCAGTACTTC. It is translated as CASSYRGSGEETQYF. Full variable domain (missing parts from reference TRBV7-9 and TRBJ2-5): DTGVSQNPRHKITKRGQNVTFRCDPISEHNRLYWYRQTLGQGPEFLTYFQNEAQLEKSRLLSDRFSAERPKGSFSTLEIQRTEQGDSAMYLCASSYRGSGEETQYFGPGTRLLVL.

Ten or more counts support this clonotype. The chain links TRBV28 to TRBJ2-5, with 9 bases aligning to TRBD1. The V and J ends lost 2 bases and 1 base, in that order; junction bases with no gene match: 8. Germline CDR1 and CDR2: MDHEN and SYDVKM. The CDR3 runs 17 residues. Here the CDR3 reads CASSLIVGTGLQETQYF. Here the CDR3 DNA reads TGTGCCAGCAGTTTAATAGTCGGGACAGGGCTCCAAGAGACCCAGTACTTC.

This clonotype was observed a handful of times. The J gene is TRBJ2-1, the V gene TRBV19; 12 positions match TRBD2. TRBJ2-7 explains the end of the DNA better; the J call may be wrong. Per germline, CDR1 LNHDA and CDR2 SQIVND (reference sequence). This CDR3 spans 18 amino acids. CDR3 nucleotides: TGTGCCAGTACCGCGACTAGCGGGGGCTTCGGTTCCTACAATGAGCAGTACTTC. This gives the protein CASTATSGGFGSYNEQYF.

This clonotype was seen at least ten times. CDR3 loop: CSVTILGQETQYF. CDR3 bases: TGCAGCGTCACAATACTAGGGCAAGAGACCCAGTACTTC. This sequence joins TRBV29-1 and TRBJ2-5, with a possible D match to TRBD2 (5 bases). This CDR3 is built from 13 residues. Germline V CDR1 and CDR2: SQVTM, ANQGSEA. The V end was cut by 6 bases, the J end by 2 bases, with 13 bases between.

In its sample, this clonotype was seen a few times. The chain recombines TRBV21-1 with TRBJ2-5; the table gives TRBD1 as D, unverified against the DNA. TRBV21-1 is marked as a pseudogene. This CDR3 has 14 residues. This chain's CDR3 is CASSKRTGVETQYF. The CDR3 DNA sequence: TGTGCCAGCAGCAAAAGGACAGGGGTGGAGACCCAGTACTTC.

The V and J genes are TRBV7-2 and TRBJ2-1; 8 bases agree with TRBD2. J lost 12 bases, V lost 1 base, and 14 bases had no gene match. Germline V gene sequence: CDR1 SGHTA, CDR2 FQGNSA. This CDR3 is built from 16 residues. This CDR3 is CASSLDSGLAGASQFF. Written as DNA, the CDR3 is TGTGCCAGCAGCTTAGATAGCGGCCTAGCGGGCGCCTCGCAGTTCTTC.

This clonotype appeared a single time. J is TRBJ1-1 and V is TRBV7-8; maybe TRBD1 (6 bases). From germline, CDR1 is SGHVS and CDR2 FQNEAQ. The CDR3 loop spans 14 amino acids. V was pared by 8 bases and J by 0 bases, with 13 bases between. The CDR3 reads CASSGDTMNTEAFF. For the CDR3, the DNA is TGTGCCAGCTCCGGGGACACCATGAACACTGAAGCTTTCTTT.

The rearrangement joins TRBV20-1 to TRBJ1-2, with D possibly TRBD1 on 5 matching bases. Germline CDR1 is DFQATT and CDR2 is SNEGSKA (reference sequence). The CDR3 covers 16 residues. Trimming removed 2 bases from V and 4 bases from J, with 20 bases in between. The CDR3 bases are TGCAGTGCTAGAACCTCGGGACCTAAAGTGGGCTATGGCTACACCTTC. Protein: CSARTSGPKVGYGYTF.

There are many counts of this clonotype. The V gene is TRBV5-1, the J gene TRBJ2-1; D is perhaps TRBD2 (6 bases). Trimming left V 6 bases short and J 0 bases short, with 10 bases between. CDR3 size: 14 residues. Looked up from germline, CDR1 is SGHRS and CDR2 is YFSETQ. The CDR3 DNA sequence: TGCGCCAGCAATCGCGGGGTCTCCTACAATGAGCAGTTCTTC. It specifies CASNRGVSYNEQFF.